These 5 T cell receptor beta chains were sequenced from one sample in a study of identical twins (dated by TCRdb to 2016 to 2018). Library generation was performed with 5' RACE. Sequencing was performed on an Illumina HiSeq 2000. TCRdb trimmed public reads at Q25 via fastp, called clones via MiXCR and kept in-frame beta chains. When rows share a CDR3 protein, they turn into one entry using the most common DNA and genes. The sample table contains fewer than 250,000 distinct CDR3 sequences; only one count was recorded for less than 10% of them. Of the sample, around 5.1% is held by the ten largest clones. Sequenced sample: memory (CD45RO+) T cells sorted from blood. Sample cell subset or site, as interpreted from the label and publication: CD45RO+ enriched T cells. The receptors were sampled from a woman aged 18-30 years in good health.

The chain is built from TRBV5-1 and TRBJ2-1; a possible D gene is TRBD1 (6 bases). The CDR3 has 15 amino acids. CDR1 is SGHRS and CDR2 is YFSETQ in the germline V gene. V was pared by 5 bases and J by 7 bases, with 19 bases between. CDR3 loop: CASSLDLWGTNEQFF. The CDR3 DNA sequence: TGCGCCAGCAGTCTCGACTTGTGGGGGACAAATGAGCAGTTCTTC. The variable domain in full, completed from reference TRBV5-1 and TRBJ2-1, reads KAGVTQTPRYLIKTRGQQVTLSCSPISGHRSVSWYQQTPGQGLQFLFEYFSETQRNKGNFPGRFSGRQFSNSRSEMNVSTLELGDSALYLCASSLDLWGTNEQFFGPGTRLTVL.

The V gene is TRBV10-3, the J gene TRBJ1-2, with 7 bases fitting TRBD1. After removal of 6 bases from V and 7 bases from J, the junction contained 8 bases not matched to a gene. The CDR3 length is 13 residues. Germline loops: CDR1 ENHRY, CDR2 SYGVKD. CDR3 DNA: TGTGCCATCAGGGGGACAGCCCCAGCTGGCTACACCTTC. Its translation: CAIRGTAPAGYTF.

This rearrangement joins TRBV6-5 to TRBJ1-2, with D possibly TRBD1 on 6 matching bases. V was trimmed by 2 bases and J by 13 bases, leaving 20 bases between them. From germline, CDR1 is MNHEY and CDR2 SVGAGI. The CDR3 has 14 amino acids. The CDR3 loop is CASSYGPGASGSTF. For the CDR3, the DNA is TGTGCCAGCAGTTACGGGCCAGGGGCTTCGGGAAGCACCTTC.

The chain couples TRBV7-9 to TRBJ2-5; maybe TRBD2 (7 bases). With 2 bases removed from V and 10 bases from J, the gap between germline ends came to 17 bases. This CDR3 region has 14 residues. CDR1 is SEHNR, CDR2 FQNEAQ, per germline (reference sequence). The CDR3 is CASSLPGEGFNQYF. The CDR3 DNA sequence: TGTGCCAGCAGCTTACCAGGGGAGGGCTTTAACCAGTACTTC.

This chain uses TRBV11-3 with TRBJ2-1, with D perhaps TRBD2 (6 bases). The V and J ends lost 1 base and 7 bases respectively, with 11 bases between them. Germline V gene sequence: CDR1 SGHNT, CDR2 YENEEA. The CDR3 length is 14 residues. Here the CDR3 reads CASSLGTGGNEQFF. Written as DNA, the CDR3 is TGTGCCAGCAGCTTAGGGACCGGAGGGAATGAGCAGTTCTTC.